This entry lists 7 T cell receptor beta chains sequenced from one sample in a study of CD8+CD57+ T cells in acquired aplastic anemia. Template material for TCR beta VDJ and CDR3 profiling consisted of genomic DNA. TCRdb analysed the reads with MiXCR anew, one entry per CDR3 protein. This sample has under 250,000 distinct CDR3 sequences; around half occur once, and the top ten carry under 9%. Flow cytometry had shown expanded CD8+CD57+ cells in the patients chosen for sequencing. The specimen was sorted CD4+, CD8+, or CD8+CD57+ T cells (not recorded which) from PBMCs. The source is a human donor with aplastic anemia.

About this clonotype: No conserved phenylalanine or tryptophan is present at the end of the CDR3, so a read error is the likely explanation. The V gene is TRBV20-1, the J gene TRBJ2-1; 14 bases line up with TRBD2. The junction had 9 bases not matched to a gene; V was cut back by 6 bases and J by 5 bases. This CDR3 region has 16 residues. CDR1 and CDR2 (germline): DFQATT, SNEGSKA (reference sequence). The CDR3 loop reads CSATGTSGSTHNEQFL. The CDR3 DNA is TGCAGTGCCACAGGGACTAGCGGGAGTACGCACAATGAGCAGTTCCTC.

This clonotype has only a few counts. This could be a read error, since a much larger clone is one nucleotide away. The V call is TRBV4-1, the J call TRBJ1-6; weak D call: TRBD1 (6 bases). V was clipped by 5 bases and J by 10 bases, with 21 bases between them. Germline V gene lookup returns CDR1 MGHRA and CDR2 YSYEKL. This CDR3 has 16 residues. The CDR3 DNA reads TGCGCCAGCAGCAACATCAGGGGACGCCGGGGATCACCCCTCCACTTT. The encoded protein is CASSNIRGRRGSPLHF.

In this sample, this clonotype turned up many times. The rearrangement uses TRBV5-5 and TRBJ2-1; 9 nucleotides align to TRBD1. This CDR3 is built from 16 residues. CDR1 is SGHKS and CDR2 is YYEKEE in the germline V gene (reference sequence). The junction had 4 bases not matched to a gene; V was cut back by 3 bases and J by 0 bases. CDR3 amino acids: CASSWGTGSSYNEQFF. In DNA form, the CDR3 reads TGTGCCAGCAGCTGGGGGACAGGGAGCTCCTACAATGAGCAGTTCTTC.

Concerning this clonotype itself: Here the CDR3 omits its conserved ending phenylalanine or tryptophan, so a read error is the likely source. V usage is TRBV5-1 and J usage is TRBJ2-7, with D possibly matching TRBD2 (5 bases). The germline gives CDR1 SGHRS, CDR2 YFSETQ. V gave up 7 bases and J gave up 7 bases, with 21 bases separating them. The CDR3 extends over 14 amino acids. The CDR3 loop is CASRDVTAPGEQYS. CDR3 nucleotides: TGCGCCAGCCGGGATGTGACGGCACCGGGGGAGCAGTACTCC.

The V and J genes are TRBV29-1 and TRBJ2-1, with 11 bases fitting TRBD2. CDR1 is SQVTM, CDR2 ANQGSEA, per germline. The CDR3 has 14 amino acids. J was trimmed by 8 bases and V by 8 bases; bases with no gene match: 11. The CDR3 protein is CSLRGSGRVDEQFF. The CDR3 nucleotides read TGCAGCCTACGGGGTAGCGGGAGGGTAGATGAGCAGTTCTTC.

The rearrangement joins TRBV20-1 to TRBJ2-3; the match to TRBD2 covers 8 bases. V was pared by 0 bases and J by 4 bases, with 6 bases of the junction left unmatched. Per the germline V gene, CDR1 is DFQATT and CDR2 is SNEGSKA (reference sequence). CDR3 length equals 15 residues. CDR3 region: CSARDGVTSADTQYF. CDR3 DNA sequence: TGCAGTGCTAGAGATGGAGTGACTAGCGCAGATACGCAGTATTTT.

This clonotype was observed a handful of times. V is TRBV20-1 and J is TRBJ1-1; D ambiguous. Trimming shortened V by 6 bases and J by 5 bases, and 10 bases separated the two germline ends. Germline V gene sequence: CDR1 DFQATT, CDR2 SNEGSKA (reference sequence). CDR3 length: 11 residues. The CDR3 reads CSARTPTEAFF. CDR3 nucleotide sequence: TGCAGTGCAAGGACTCCTACTGAAGCTTTCTTT.